This record covers a single T cell receptor (beta chain). The source of the sample is a study of control samples from healthy donors and cancer patients. V was shortened by 5 bases and J by 6 bases, with 8 bases between the two germline ends. Germline assignment: CDR1 SQVTM and CDR2 ANQGSEA. CDR3 size: 10 residues. Sequencing used immunoSEQ multiplex PCR; TCRdb keeps in-frame clones, though not all of them. The repertoire has 150,000 to 200,000 clones, around 92% of them found once; the top ten carry approximately 1.6%. The sequence derives from a woman aged 30 to 39 in good health. The V and J genes are TRBV29-1 and TRBJ2-7, with TRBD2 as a possible D gene (6 bases). The sequenced sample consisted of blood. CDR3 sequence: CSVRGSEQYF. The CDR3 region has the DNA TGCAGCGTTCGGGGGAGCGAGCAGTACTTC.